A single sample gave rise to the 25 T cell receptor beta chains below, sequenced in a study of OX40 agonist ivuxolimab in advanced cancers. Measured with immunoSEQ multiplex PCR; TCRdb has only the in-frame clones, and not every one. This sample has some 99,000 clones, with roughly 94% found just once. The sample consisted of CD4+ or CD8+ T cells sorted from blood, taken in a trial of the OX40 agonist ivuxolimab. The source of these receptors is an adult with an advanced solid tumor such as melanoma, head and neck, liver or kidney cancer.

V usage is TRBV27 and J usage is TRBJ2-2, with D possibly matching TRBD1 (5 bases). V was clipped by 8 bases and J by 1 base, with 11 bases between them. The germline V gene has CDR1 MNHEY and CDR2 SMNVEV (reference sequence). The CDR3 is 14 amino acids. This CDR3 reads CASRVTVNTGELFF. CDR3 nucleotides: TGTGCCAGCCGTGTGACAGTGAACACCGGGGAGCTGTTTTTT.

The CDR3 is CASSLAGTAKETQYF. The CDR3 coding sequence is TGCGCCAGCAGCTTAGCCGGGACAGCAAAAGAGACCCAGTACTTC. This rearrangement joins TRBV5-1 to TRBJ2-5; 7 nucleotides match TRBD1. This CDR3 has 15 amino acids. Trimming removed 2 bases from V and 3 bases from J; junction bases left unmatched: 7. Germline values: CDR1 SGHRS, CDR2 YFSETQ. Filled out from reference TRBV5-1 and TRBJ2-5, the complete variable domain reads KAGVTQTPRYLIKTRGQQVTLSCSPISGHRSVSWYQQTPGQGLQFLFEYFSETQRNKGNFPGRFSGRQFSNSRSEMNVSTLELGDSALYLCASSLAGTAKETQYFGPGTRLLVL.

V is TRBV5-1 and J is TRBJ1-6, with D unclear. V shed 1 base and J shed 7 bases, with 9 bases lying between them. The CDR3 has 14 residues. Germline V lookup: CDR1 SGHRS, CDR2 YFSETQ. In nucleotides, the CDR3 is TGCGCCAGCAGCTTGTTGGGGAGCAATTCACCCCTCCACTTT. This encodes CASSLLGSNSPLHF.

The rearrangement joins TRBV28 to TRBJ1-1; no firm D call. Germline V gene data show CDR1 as MDHEN and CDR2 as SYDVKM. The CDR3 loop spans 15 amino acids. V lost 6 bases, J lost 7 bases, and 21 bases lay in between. CDR3 DNA: TGTGCCAGCAGCCCCCCGACTTTTCAACGCGGTGAAGCTTTCTTT. Translating it yields CASSPPTFQRGEAFF.

The chain employs TRBV4-3 and TRBJ2-7; TRBD2 agrees at 8 bases. There are 19 residues in the CDR3. V trimming: 1 base; J trimming: 2 bases; junction bases outside the gene matches: 16. Germline V gene data show CDR1 as LGHNA and CDR2 as YSLEER. For the CDR3, the DNA is TGCGCCAGCAGCCAAGGTTTGATCTGGCGGGAGGAACCCACCTACGAGCAGTACTTC. Encoded protein: CASSQGLIWREEPTYEQYF.

This clone showed up just once. The same CDR3 is also encoded by other DNA sequences in this sample. This chain links TRBV5-1 with TRBJ1-6; maybe TRBD1 (5 bases). Germline CDR1 and CDR2: SGHRS and YFSETQ. Trimming cost V 0 bases and J 9 bases, with 22 bases left between them. This CDR3 spans 18 amino acids. CDR3 nucleotide sequence: TGCGCCAGCAGCTTGGAGGGTTCGGGGGGTCGGTCGGTTTCACCCCTCCACTTT. Its protein is CASSLEGSGGRSVSPLHF. Full variable domain (remainder filled in from reference TRBV5-1 and TRBJ1-6): KAGVTQTPRYLIKTRGQQVTLSCSPISGHRSVSWYQQTPGQGLQFLFEYFSETQRNKGNFPGRFSGRQFSNSRSEMNVSTLELGDSALYLCASSLEGSGGRSVSPLHFGNGTRLTVT.

This chain connects TRBV9 to TRBJ1-3; perhaps TRBD1 as D (6 bases). The CDR3 is 17 amino acids. CDR1 is SGDLS, CDR2 YYNGEE, per germline. With 0 bases removed from V and 3 bases from J, the gap between germline ends came to 16 bases. In DNA, the CDR3 is TGTGCCAGCAGCGTAGAGCCGGGAATACAGGGTGGAAACACCATATATTTT. It specifies CASSVEPGIQGGNTIYF. The full variable domain, rest sourced from reference TRBV9 and TRBJ1-3, is DSGVTQTPKHLITATGQRVTLRCSPRSGDLSVYWYQQSLDQGLQFLIQYYNGEERAKGNILERFSAQQFPDLHSELNLSSLELGDSALYFCASSVEPGIQGGNTIYFGEGSWLTVV.

V and J are TRBV6-5 and TRBJ1-6, with 9 bases fitting TRBD1. Looked up from germline, CDR1 is MNHEY and CDR2 is SVGAGI. This CDR3 region has 15 residues. V shed 4 bases and J 8 bases; nucleotides not matched to a gene: 6. CDR3 DNA: TGTGCCAGCAGTTGGACAGGGGCCGGAGATTCACCCCTCCACTTT. Protein: CASSWTGAGDSPLHF.

This chain connects TRBV28 to TRBJ1-6; tentative D call: TRBD1 (5 bases). The ends were cut back, 5 bases at V and 7 bases at J, with 21 bases in the middle. Germline CDR1 is MDHEN and CDR2 is SYDVKM. There are 17 residues in the CDR3. CDR3 coding DNA: TGTGCCAGCAGTCCCCCGGGACCTTTCCGAGAGAATTCACCCCTCCACTTT. Amino acid sequence: CASSPPGPFRENSPLHF.

This rearrangement joins TRBV19 to TRBJ1-2, with D uncertain. This CDR3 has 13 residues. With 6 bases removed from V and 7 bases from J, the gap between germline ends came to 15 bases. Germline assignment: CDR1 LNHDA and CDR2 SQIVND (reference sequence). CDR3 residues: CASSPQPRLGYTF. For the CDR3, the DNA is TGTGCCAGTAGCCCACAGCCCCGGCTTGGCTACACCTTC.

The gene calls are TRBV7-2 and TRBJ1-1; a possible D gene is TRBD1 (5 bases). The V end lost 5 bases, the J end lost 3 bases, and 16 bases lay between the germline ends. Per germline, CDR1 SGHTA and CDR2 FQGNSA. This CDR3 is built from 15 residues. CDR3 nucleotides: TGTGCCAGCAGCCCGAACGGGGGACGGGACACTGAAGCTTTCTTT. Protein sequence: CASSPNGGRDTEAFF.

The V gene is TRBV7-3, the J gene TRBJ2-3, with D possibly matching TRBD1 (5 bases). Per the germline V gene, CDR1 is SGHTA and CDR2 is FQGTGA. This CDR3 comprises 16 residues. V was cut by 3 bases and J by 0 bases, with 13 bases left in between. The CDR3 sequence: CASSFDTGPSTDTQYF. CDR3 nucleotides: TGTGCCAGCAGCTTCGACACAGGCCCTAGCACAGATACGCAGTATTTT.

The chain has TRBV19 and TRBJ1-1; D is ambiguous. This CDR3 spans 14 amino acids. Germline CDR1 LNHDA, CDR2 SQIVND (reference sequence). The V and J ends lost 6 bases and 0 bases respectively, with 11 bases between them. This CDR3 is CASSRLTLNTEAFF. CDR3 nucleotides: TGTGCCAGTAGCCGACTGACCTTGAACACTGAAGCTTTCTTT.

The gene calls are TRBV19 and TRBJ1-1; 8 bases agree with TRBD1. Germline V CDR1 and CDR2: LNHDA, SQIVND (reference sequence). V gave up 5 bases and J gave up 3 bases; unmatched junction bases: 11. This CDR3 region has 16 residues. The CDR3 sequence is CASSPWTGRQDTEAFF. The CDR3 bases are TGTGCCAGTAGTCCCTGGACAGGGAGGCAGGACACTGAAGCTTTCTTT.

The V gene is TRBV12-5, the J gene TRBJ2-1; 11 nucleotides agree with TRBD2. There are 15 residues in the CDR3. CDR1 LGHNT and CDR2 FRNRAP come from the germline V gene. V lost 6 bases, J lost 7 bases, and 8 bases stayed unmatched. The DNA of the CDR3 is TGTGCTAGTGGCGGACTAGCGGGCCAGTGGAATGAGCAGTTCTTC. Its protein is CASGGLAGQWNEQFF.

The gene calls are TRBV19 and TRBJ1-4, with 8 bases that match TRBD1. CDR1 is LNHDA, CDR2 SQIVND, per germline (reference sequence). CDR3 length: 15 residues. J gave up 3 bases and V 7 bases, and 7 bases lay outside the gene matches. The CDR3, as DNA: TGTGCCAGTATCCCACAACAGGGGGCTAATGAAAAACTGTTTTTT. It encodes CASIPQQGANEKLFF.

The V gene is TRBV4-3, the J gene TRBJ2-5, with 15 bases matching TRBD2. The junction had 5 bases not matched to a gene; V was cut back by 1 base and J by 2 bases. CDR3 length: 18 residues. Germline V CDR1 and CDR2: LGHNA, YSLEER. This CDR3 is CASSQVRGLAGGQETQYF. For the CDR3, the DNA is TGCGCCAGCAGCCAAGTCAGGGGACTAGCGGGGGGACAAGAGACCCAGTACTTC.

This chain connects TRBV28 to TRBJ1-2, with D unresolved. This CDR3 has 12 residues. In germline, CDR1 is MDHEN, CDR2 SYDVKM. Trimming took 4 bases from V and 6 from J, leaving 9 bases between them. As DNA, the CDR3 is TGTGCCAGCAGTTCTTACGACCATGGCTACACCTTC. Translation gives CASSSYDHGYTF.

The rearrangement uses TRBV18 and TRBJ2-5; tentatively, D is TRBD1 (5 bases). This CDR3 has 14 residues. Germline V gives CDR1 KGHSH, CDR2 LQKENI. V was trimmed by 1 base and J by 4 bases, leaving 10 bases between them. DNA for the CDR3: TGTGCCAGCTCACCACAGGGGTGGGGAGAGACCCAGTACTTC. This sequence encodes CASSPQGWGETQYF.

The J gene is TRBJ1-2, the V gene TRBV7-2; D remains unclear. Looked up from germline, CDR1 is SGHTA and CDR2 is FQGNSA. The CDR3 is made up of 15 amino acids. V lost 2 bases to trimming and J lost 3 bases, with 13 bases between them. CDR3 in amino acids: CASSLFRRAHYGYTF. The CDR3 DNA sequence: TGTGCCAGCAGCTTATTCAGGCGCGCACACTATGGCTACACCTTC.

V is TRBV7-2 and J is TRBJ1-2; 7 bases align to TRBD1. Germline trimming cut 4 bases from V and 6 bases from J; bases unmatched to any gene: 14. Germline values: CDR1 SGHTA, CDR2 FQGNSA. The CDR3 spans 16 residues. In DNA form, the CDR3 reads TGTGCCAGCAGCTCCCGTCAGAGGGGGCCGAGAGATGGCTACACCTTC. It is translated as CASSSRQRGPRDGYTF.

This CDR3 reads CASSDRENTEAFF. CDR3 DNA sequence: TGTGCCAGCAGCGACAGGGAGAACACTGAAGCTTTCTTT. This sequence joins TRBV7-9 and TRBJ1-1; TRBD1 aligns across 7 bases. Germline V lookup: CDR1 SEHNR, CDR2 FQNEAQ (reference sequence). This CDR3 region has 13 residues. After removal of 5 bases from V and 1 base from J, the junction contained 1 base not matched to a gene.

The rearrangement uses TRBV9 and TRBJ2-2; TRBD2 matches at 7 bases. CDR3 length equals 15 residues. Germline CDR1 reads SGDLS; CDR2 reads YYNGEE. Germline trimming cut 2 bases from V and 3 bases from J; bases unmatched to any gene: 4. The CDR3 loop reads CASSVSGPHTGELFF. The CDR3 DNA is TGTGCCAGCAGCGTTAGCGGGCCTCACACCGGGGAGCTGTTTTTT.

The chain joins TRBV5-6 to TRBJ1-2; D is unresolved. CDR3 length: 14 amino acids. Trimming pared 4 bases from V and 1 base from J, leaving 11 bases between. Per germline, CDR1 SGHDT and CDR2 YYEEEE. DNA of the CDR3: TGTGCCAGCAGCGGAAGGACGGATAACTATGGCTACACCTTC. Its translation: CASSGRTDNYGYTF. Full variable domain (remainder filled in from reference TRBV5-6 and TRBJ1-2): DAGVTQSPTHLIKTRGQQVTLRCSPKSGHDTVSWYQQALGQGPQFIFQYYEEEERQRGNFPDRFSGHQFPNYSSELNVNALLLGDSALYLCASSGRTDNYGYTFGSGTRLTVV.

The chain carries TRBV9 and TRBJ1-1; the D gene is possibly TRBD1 (6 bases). The CDR3 has 15 amino acids. V lost 4 bases, J lost 0 bases, and 13 bases lay in between. From germline, CDR1 is SGDLS and CDR2 YYNGEE. CDR3 coding DNA: TGTGCCAGCAGCCCAAGACAGGTTATGAACACTGAAGCTTTCTTT. As protein: CASSPRQVMNTEAFF.